This TCR beta chain was sequenced for a study of identical twins. To note about this clonotype: Its antigen is unidentified.

A universal primer site was added by template switching, and unique molecular identifiers were carried by the cDNA. TCRdb redid the calling of the 5' RACE reads with MiXCR, one entry per CDR3 protein. The sample records 1.5 million or so distinct CDR3 sequences, less than 40% being singletons. Study-wide results and limits: Conclusions were based on cross-sectional statistical analysis, without following the same donors. Researchers reported excess low generation probability among twin-shared out-of-frame alpha sequences.

The CDR3 loop spans 17 amino acids. Trimming removed 2 bases at V and 8 bases at J, with 24 bases between. Germline V gene sequence: CDR1 SGHTA, CDR2 FQGNSA. The chain employs TRBV7-2 and TRBJ1-2; D ambiguous. Sequenced sample: cord blood. This clonotype originated in a newborn girl in good health. CDR3 amino acids: CASSLSSLDGALKGYTF. The CDR3 coding sequence is TGTGCCAGCAGCTTATCTTCCCTGGACGGAGCTTTGAAAGGCTACACCTTC.